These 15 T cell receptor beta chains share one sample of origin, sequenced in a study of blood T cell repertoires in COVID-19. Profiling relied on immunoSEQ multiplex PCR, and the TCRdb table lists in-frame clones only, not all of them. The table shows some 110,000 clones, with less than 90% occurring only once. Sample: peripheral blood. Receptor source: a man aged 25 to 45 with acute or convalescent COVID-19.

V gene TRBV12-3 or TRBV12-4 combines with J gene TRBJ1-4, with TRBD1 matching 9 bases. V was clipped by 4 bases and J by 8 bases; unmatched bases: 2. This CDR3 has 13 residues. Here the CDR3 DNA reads TGTGCCAGCAGTTCAGGACAGGGGGAAAAACTGTTTTTT. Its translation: CASSSGQGEKLFF.

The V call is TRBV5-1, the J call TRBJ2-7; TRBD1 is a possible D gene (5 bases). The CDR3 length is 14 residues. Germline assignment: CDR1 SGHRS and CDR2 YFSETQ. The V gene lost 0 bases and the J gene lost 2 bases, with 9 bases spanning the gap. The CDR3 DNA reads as TGCGCCAGCAGCTTGGGGCCAGGGACCTACGAGCAGTACTTC. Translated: CASSLGPGTYEQYF. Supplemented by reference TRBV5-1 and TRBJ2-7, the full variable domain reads KAGVTQTPRYLIKTRGQQVTLSCSPISGHRSVSWYQQTPGQGLQFLFEYFSETQRNKGNFPGRFSGRQFSNSRSEMNVSTLELGDSALYLCASSLGPGTYEQYFGPGTRLTVT.

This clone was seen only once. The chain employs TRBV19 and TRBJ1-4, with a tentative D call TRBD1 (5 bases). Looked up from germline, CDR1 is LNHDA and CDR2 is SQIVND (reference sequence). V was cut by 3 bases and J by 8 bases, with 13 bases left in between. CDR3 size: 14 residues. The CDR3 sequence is CASSIAQGKEKLFF. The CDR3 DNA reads TGTGCCAGTAGTATCGCGCAGGGAAAGGAAAAACTGTTTTTT.

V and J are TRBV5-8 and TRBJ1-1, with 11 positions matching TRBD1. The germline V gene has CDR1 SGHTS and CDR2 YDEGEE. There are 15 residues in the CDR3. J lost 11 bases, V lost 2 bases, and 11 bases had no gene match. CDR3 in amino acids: CASSFRLDRGHRAFF. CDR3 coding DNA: TGTGCCAGCAGCTTTAGATTGGACAGGGGGCACAGGGCTTTCTTT.

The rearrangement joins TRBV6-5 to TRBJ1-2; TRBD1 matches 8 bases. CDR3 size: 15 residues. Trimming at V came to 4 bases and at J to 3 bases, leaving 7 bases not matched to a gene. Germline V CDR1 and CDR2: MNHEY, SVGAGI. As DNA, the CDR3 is TGTGCCAGCAGTTGGGCAGGGGGCTTTGACTATGGCTACACCTTC. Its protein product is CASSWAGGFDYGYTF.

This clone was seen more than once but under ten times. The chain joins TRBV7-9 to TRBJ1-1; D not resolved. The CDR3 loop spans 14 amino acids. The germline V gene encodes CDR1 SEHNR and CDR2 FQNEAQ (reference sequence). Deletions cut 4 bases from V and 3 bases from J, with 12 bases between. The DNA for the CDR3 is TGTGCCAGCAGCTCTCCTATCCCATACACTGAAGCTTTCTTT. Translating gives CASSSPIPYTEAFF.

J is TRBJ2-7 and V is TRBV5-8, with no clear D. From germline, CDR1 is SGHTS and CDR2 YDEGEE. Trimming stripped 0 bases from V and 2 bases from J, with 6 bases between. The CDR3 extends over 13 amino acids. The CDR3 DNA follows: TGTGCCAGCAGCTTGGTCCAGACCTACGAGCAGTACTTC. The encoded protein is CASSLVQTYEQYF.

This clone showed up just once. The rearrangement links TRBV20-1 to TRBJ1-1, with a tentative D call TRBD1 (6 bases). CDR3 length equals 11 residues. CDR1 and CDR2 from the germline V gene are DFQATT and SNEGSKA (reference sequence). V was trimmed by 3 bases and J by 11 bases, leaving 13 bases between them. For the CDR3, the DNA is TGCAGTGCTAGGTTAGGACAGAGGGCTTTCTTT. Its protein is CSARLGQRAFF.

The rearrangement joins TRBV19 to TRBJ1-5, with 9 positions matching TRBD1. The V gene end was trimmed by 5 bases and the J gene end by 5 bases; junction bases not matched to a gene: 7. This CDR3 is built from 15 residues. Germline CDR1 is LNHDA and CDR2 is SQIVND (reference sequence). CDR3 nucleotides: TGTGCCAGTAGTCCACAGGGGGCCGGTGATCAGCCCCAGCATTTT. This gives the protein CASSPQGAGDQPQHF.

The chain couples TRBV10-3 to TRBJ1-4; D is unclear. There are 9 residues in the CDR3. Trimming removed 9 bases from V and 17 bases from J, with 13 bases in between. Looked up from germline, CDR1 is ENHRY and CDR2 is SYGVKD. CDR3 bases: TGTGCCATTACCCCGAGGGAATTTTTT. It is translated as CAITPREFF.

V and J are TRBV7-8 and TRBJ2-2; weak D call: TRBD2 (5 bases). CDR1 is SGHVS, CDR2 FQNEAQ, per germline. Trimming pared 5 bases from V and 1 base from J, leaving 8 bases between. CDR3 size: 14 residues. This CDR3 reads CASSTRENTGELFF. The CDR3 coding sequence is TGTGCCAGCAGCACCCGGGAGAACACCGGGGAGCTGTTTTTT.

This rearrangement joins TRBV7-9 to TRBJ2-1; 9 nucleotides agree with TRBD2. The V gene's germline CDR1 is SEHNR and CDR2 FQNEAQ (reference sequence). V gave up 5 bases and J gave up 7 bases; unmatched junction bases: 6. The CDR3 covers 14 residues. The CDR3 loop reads CASSVSGRSNEQFF. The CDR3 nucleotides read TGTGCCAGCAGCGTAAGCGGGAGGAGTAATGAGCAGTTCTTC. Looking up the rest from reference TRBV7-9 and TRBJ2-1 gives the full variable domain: DTGVSQNPRHKITKRGQNVTFRCDPISEHNRLYWYRQTLGQGPEFLTYFQNEAQLEKSRLLSDRFSAERPKGSFSTLEIQRTEQGDSAMYLCASSVSGRSNEQFFGPGTRLTVL.

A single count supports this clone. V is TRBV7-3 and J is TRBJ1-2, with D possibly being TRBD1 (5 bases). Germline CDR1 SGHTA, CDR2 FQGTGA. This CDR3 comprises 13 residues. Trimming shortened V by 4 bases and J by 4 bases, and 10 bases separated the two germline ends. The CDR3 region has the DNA TGTGCCAGCAGCTCAGGGTTCGGCTATGGCTACACCTTC. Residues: CASSSGFGYGYTF.

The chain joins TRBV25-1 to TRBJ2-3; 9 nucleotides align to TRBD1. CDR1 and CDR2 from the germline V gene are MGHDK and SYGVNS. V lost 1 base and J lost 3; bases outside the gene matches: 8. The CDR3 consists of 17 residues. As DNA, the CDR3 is TGTGCCAGCAGTGAATGGGGACAGGGAGGGGTTACAGATACGCAGTATTTT. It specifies CASSEWGQGGVTDTQYF.

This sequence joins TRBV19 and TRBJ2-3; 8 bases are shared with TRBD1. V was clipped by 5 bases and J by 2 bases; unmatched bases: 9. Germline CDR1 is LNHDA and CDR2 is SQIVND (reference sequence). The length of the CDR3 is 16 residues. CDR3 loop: CASSGLRTGSTDTQYF. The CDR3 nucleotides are TGTGCCAGTAGTGGACTTAGGACAGGGTCCACAGATACGCAGTATTTT. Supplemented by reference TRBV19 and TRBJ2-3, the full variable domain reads DGGITQSPKYLFRKEGQNVTLSCEQNLNHDAMYWYRQDPGQGLRLIYYSQIVNDFQKGDIAEGYSVSREKKESFPLTVTSAQKNPTAFYLCASSGLRTGSTDTQYFGPGTRLTVL.